Shown below are 23 T cell receptor beta chains from a single sample sequenced in a study of vaccination and CD4 T cells after COVID-19. No antigen has been assigned to these receptors. Described treatment: roughly ten-day PBMC culture with coronavirus spike peptide pools or control peptides (ViraFEST assay). CD4+ T cells that had been cultured provided DNA sequenced with the Oncomine TCR Beta short-read assay. TCRdb reanalysed the PCR reads using MiXCR and keeps one entry per CDR3 protein. The table includes tens of thousands of distinct CDR3 sequences, less than 75% detected once. What was sequenced was CD4+ T cells from blood, cultured in vitro. The receptors originated from a human donor who had recovered from COVID-19.

The rearrangement uses TRBV25-1 and TRBJ1-6, with no clear D. The germline V and J ends were trimmed by 2 bases and 12 bases, with 11 bases remaining between them. Germline-derived CDR1 and CDR2 are MGHDK and SYGVNS. The CDR3 sequence is 13 residues long. CDR3 nucleotides: TGTGCCAGCAGTGAAAAGCCGTCTAGACCCCTCCACTTT. Translation: CASSEKPSRPLHF. Full variable domain (missing parts from reference TRBV25-1 and TRBJ1-6): EADIYQTPRYLVIGTGKKITLECSQTMGHDKMYWYQQDPGMELHLIHYSYGVNSTEKGDLSSESTVSRIRTEHFPLTLESARPSHTSQYLCASSEKPSRPLHFGNGTRLTVT.

This CDR3 reads CASSSRQVNQPQHF. DNA of the CDR3: TGTGCCAGCAGCTCACGACAGGTCAATCAGCCCCAGCATTTT. This chain joins TRBV7-9 and TRBJ1-5; D possibly corresponds to TRBD1 (6 bases). This CDR3 spans 14 amino acids. Germline V gene sequence: CDR1 SEHNR, CDR2 FQNEAQ (reference sequence). Deletions cut 4 bases from V and 3 bases from J, with 10 bases between. The full variable domain, in which reference TRBV7-9 and TRBJ1-5 provide the parts outside the CDR3, is DTGVSQNPRHKITKRGQNVTFRCDPISEHNRLYWYRQTLGQGPEFLTYFQNEAQLEKSRLLSDRFSAERPKGSFSTLEIQRTEQGDSAMYLCASSSRQVNQPQHFGDGTRLSIL.

This clonotype came up a few times. The V gene is TRBV7-2, the J gene TRBJ2-1; TRBD1 might be the D (7 bases). The CDR3 is made up of 17 amino acids. Germline-derived CDR1 and CDR2 are SGHTA and FQGNSA. Trimming took off 2 bases at V and 4 bases at J, with 18 bases between the two ends. The CDR3 DNA is TGTGCCAGCAGCTTAAGGAAAGGGGGCGGGATTTACAATGAGCAGTTCTTC. It codes for CASSLRKGGGIYNEQFF.

J is TRBJ1-5 and V is TRBV19; D is unresolved. Germline CDR1 reads LNHDA; CDR2 reads SQIVND (reference sequence). V lost 2 bases and J 6 bases, leaving 14 bases between the germline ends. The CDR3 length is 15 residues. CDR3 sequence: CASSIKLRVGQPQHF. CDR3 bases: TGTGCCAGTAGTATAAAATTAAGGGTAGGTCAGCCCCAGCATTTT. The full variable domain, its missing parts supplied by reference TRBV19 and TRBJ1-5, is DGGITQSPKYLFRKEGQNVTLSCEQNLNHDAMYWYRQDPGQGLRLIYYSQIVNDFQKGDIAEGYSVSREKKESFPLTVTSAQKNPTAFYLCASSIKLRVGQPQHFGDGTRLSIL.

The table lists this clonotype with a count of one. V is TRBV24-1 and J is TRBJ1-2; weak D call: TRBD1 (6 bases). Trimming removed 4 bases from V and 4 bases from J, with 12 bases in between. The CDR3 loop spans 14 amino acids. Germline V gives CDR1 KGHDR, CDR2 SFDVKD. As DNA, the CDR3 is TGTGCCACCAGTGACACCCAGGGGCCCTATGGCTACACCTTC. It encodes CATSDTQGPYGYTF.

This chain connects TRBV19 to TRBJ1-5; D remains ambiguous. CDR1 and CDR2 (germline): LNHDA, SQIVND (reference sequence). With 6 bases removed from V and 5 bases from J, the gap between germline ends came to 8 bases. This CDR3 is built from 12 residues. The CDR3 is CASRTNHQPQHF. The CDR3 DNA follows: TGTGCCAGTAGAACCAATCATCAGCCCCAGCATTTT.

The rearrangement links TRBV7-2 to TRBJ1-3, with D maybe TRBD1 (6 bases). CDR3 size: 14 residues. V was cut by 3 bases and J by 3 bases, with 9 bases left in between. Germline lookup yields CDR1 SGHTA and CDR2 FQGNSA. The CDR3 protein is CASSFQGNGNTIYF. CDR3 DNA: TGTGCCAGCAGCTTTCAGGGGAATGGAAACACCATATATTTT.

The chain combines TRBV7-3 with TRBJ1-6; no clear D gene. The CDR3 spans 14 residues. CDR1 and CDR2 (germline): SGHTA, FQGTGA. Trimming left V 6 bases short and J 8 bases short, with 14 bases between. The chain's CDR3 is CASSSGTRYSPLHF. CDR3 DNA sequence: TGTGCCAGCAGTTCGGGAACTCGTTATTCACCCCTCCACTTT.

The rearrangement joins TRBV20-1 to TRBJ2-7; D may be TRBD1 or TRBD2 (5 bases each). From germline, CDR1 is DFQATT and CDR2 SNEGSKA (reference sequence). Deletions cut 0 bases from V and 6 bases from J, with 18 bases between. The CDR3 sequence is 15 residues long. The CDR3, as DNA: TGCAGTGCTAGAGATTTTAGGACTGGGACCGGCGAGCAGTACTTC. Its protein is CSARDFRTGTGEQYF.

The rearrangement joins TRBV20-1 to TRBJ1-2, with D possibly being TRBD1 (5 bases). The CDR3 consists of 14 residues. V lost 0 bases, J lost 5 bases, and 13 bases lay in between. The germline V gene encodes CDR1 DFQATT and CDR2 SNEGSKA (reference sequence). The DNA of the CDR3 is TGCAGTGCTAGAGAGGGCTCCGGGGCGTATGGCTACACCTTC. This codes for CSAREGSGAYGYTF.

In its sample, this clonotype was seen once. The rearrangement links TRBV6-2 or TRBV6-3 to TRBJ2-5; 9 nucleotides align to TRBD1. The CDR3 spans 14 residues. Unmatched junction bases numbered 6, after V lost 5 bases and J lost 5 bases. Germline CDR1 MNHEY, CDR2 SVGEGT. The CDR3 loop reads CASSRTGVRETQYF. In nucleotides, the CDR3 is TGTGCCAGCAGTAGGACAGGGGTTCGGGAGACCCAGTACTTC.

The V and J genes are TRBV15 and TRBJ2-7; no firm D call. Trimming cost V 0 bases and J 3 bases, with 3 bases left between them. The CDR3 is 12 amino acids. Germline V gives CDR1 LNHNV, CDR2 YYDKDF (reference sequence). DNA of the CDR3: TGTGCCACCAGCAGAGATAGCTACGAGCAGTACTTC. This translates into CATSRDSYEQYF. The full variable domain, in which reference TRBV15 and TRBJ2-7 provide the parts outside the CDR3, is DAMVIQNPRYQVTQFGKPVTLSCSQTLNHNVMYWYQQKSSQAPKLLFHYYDKDFNNEADTPDNFQSRRPNTSFCFLDIRSPGLGDTAMYLCATSRDSYEQYFGPGTRLTVT.

This clonotype showed up just a few times. The chain couples TRBV2 to TRBJ1-5; D ambiguous. The CDR3 contains 15 residues. CDR1 SNHLY and CDR2 FYNNEI come from the germline V gene. The V gene lost 2 bases and the J gene lost 3 bases, with 11 bases spanning the gap. The CDR3 spells CASSESWGVNQPQHF. Here the CDR3 DNA reads TGTGCCAGCAGTGAATCGTGGGGAGTCAATCAGCCCCAGCATTTT.

This clonotype occurred once. V usage is TRBV7-9 and J usage is TRBJ2-7; the D is unclear. CDR3 size: 14 residues. The germline V gene encodes CDR1 SEHNR and CDR2 FQNEAQ (reference sequence). The V end was cut by 0 bases, the J end by 1 base, with 7 bases between. CDR3 bases: TGTGCCAGCAGCTTAGCGGTGGCTTCCTACGAGCAGTACTTC. Protein sequence: CASSLAVASYEQYF.

V usage is TRBV20-1 and J usage is TRBJ1-3; perhaps TRBD1 as D (5 bases). Trimming left V 3 bases short and J 8 bases short, with 14 bases between. Germline loops: CDR1 DFQATT, CDR2 SNEGSKA (reference sequence). This CDR3 contains 13 residues. The CDR3 DNA reads TGCAGTGCTAGGGGGGACTCCGGCGACACCATATATTTT. It specifies CSARGDSGDTIYF.

Concerning this clonotype: One end of the junction varies from germline; a read error may be responsible. This chain uses TRBV6-1 with TRBJ1-1; the D is unclear. Germline V lookup: CDR1 MNHNS, CDR2 SASEGT. This CDR3 has 12 amino acids. The CDR3 region has the DNA TGTGTCAGCAGTCGGACGAACACTGAAGCTTTCTTT. This sequence encodes CVSSRTNTEAFF.

This clonotype was detected a few times. The rearrangement joins TRBV18 to TRBJ2-7; 10 nucleotides line up with TRBD2. From germline, CDR1 is KGHSH and CDR2 LQKENI. V lost 6 bases and J lost 3; bases outside the gene matches: 14. This CDR3 has 17 amino acids. The CDR3 nucleotides are TGTGCCAGCTCGTTCGCACCGGGGTCTAGCGGGGGCTACGAGCAGTACTTC. Encoded protein: CASSFAPGSSGGYEQYF.

V gene TRBV28 combines with J gene TRBJ1-5, with D maybe TRBD1 (5 bases). The CDR3 runs to 12 residues. Per germline, CDR1 MDHEN and CDR2 SYDVKM. The ends were cut back, 8 bases at V and 7 bases at J, with 12 bases in the middle. CDR3 protein: CASSGREQPQHF. The CDR3 DNA reads as TGTGCCAGCTCGGGCAGGGAGCAGCCCCAGCATTTT.

This clonotype was seen only once. The V and J genes are TRBV6-2 or TRBV6-3 and TRBJ2-1, with TRBD1 identical over 10 bases. The V gene end was trimmed by 6 bases and the J gene end by 7 bases; junction bases not matched to a gene: 6. The CDR3 consists of 14 residues. Germline V gene sequence: CDR1 MNHEY, CDR2 SVGEGT. CDR3 sequence reads: CASRAPGQGNEQFF. CDR3 nucleotide sequence: TGTGCCAGCAGAGCGCCGGGACAGGGGAATGAGCAGTTCTTC.

This clonotype was recorded only once. The rearrangement links TRBV7-2 to TRBJ2-7; no definite D call. Trimming took off 1 base at V and 4 bases at J, with 8 bases between the two ends. In germline, CDR1 is SGHTA, CDR2 FQGNSA. The CDR3 length is 13 residues. The CDR3 loop is CASSLVWQYEQYF. DNA of the CDR3: TGTGCCAGCAGCTTAGTGTGGCAATACGAGCAGTACTTC.

The J gene is TRBJ2-3, the V gene TRBV6-1; D remains unclear. V lost 5 bases to trimming and J lost 2 bases, with 2 bases between them. Germline CDR1 is MNHNS and CDR2 is SASEGT. The CDR3 extends over 11 amino acids. CDR3 sequence: CASSNTDTQYF. DNA of the CDR3: TGTGCCAGCAGTAACACAGATACGCAGTATTTT.

The chain is built from TRBV28 and TRBJ1-2; D might be TRBD1 (6 bases). Between the trimmed V and J ends, which lost 5 bases and 4 bases, there was a span of 11 bases. CDR3 size: 13 residues. Germline loops: CDR1 MDHEN, CDR2 SYDVKM. CDR3 bases: TGTGCCAGCAGTGCCGACAGGTTCTATGGCTACACCTTC. Translated: CASSADRFYGYTF.

The chain joins TRBV30 to TRBJ1-5, with 8 positions matching TRBD1. The CDR3 is 15 residues long. With V trimmed by 1 base and J by 5 bases, 7 bases remained unmatched. CDR1 is GTSNPN, CDR2 SVGIG, per germline (reference sequence). The CDR3 DNA sequence: TGTGCCTGGAGTGCTACCGGGACAGGTCATCAGCCCCAGCATTTT. It translates to CAWSATGTGHQPQHF.